These 32 T cell receptor beta chains were all obtained from the same sample, sequenced in a study of blood T cell repertoires in COVID-19. The repertoire was sequenced with immunoSEQ multiplex PCR; TCRdb's copy has only in-frame clones and lacks some. The repertoire holds around 200,000 clones, 80% to 90% seen once, with roughly 10% in the top ten. Sequencing was done on a sample of peripheral blood. These receptors all stem from a woman over 75 with acute or convalescent COVID-19.

This sequence joins TRBV3-1 (or the pseudogene TRBV3-2) and TRBJ1-4; no clear D gene. The CDR3 consists of 17 residues. Germline values: CDR1 LGHDT, CDR2 YNNKEL (reference sequence). V lost 5 bases to trimming and J lost 5 bases, with 21 bases between them. The CDR3 DNA sequence: TGTGCCAGCAGCTTACCCCCCACGGATCCAGGAAATGAAAAACTGTTTTTT. It yields the protein CASSLPPTDPGNEKLFF.

The rearrangement uses TRBV6-6 and TRBJ1-6; 8 bases map to TRBD1. Germline CDR1 is MNHNY and CDR2 is SVGAGI (reference sequence). V lost 0 bases and J lost 4; bases outside the gene matches: 2. There are 16 residues in the CDR3. Here the CDR3 reads CASSYSTGGYNSPLHF. The CDR3 DNA reads as TGTGCCAGCAGTTACTCTACAGGGGGGTATAATTCACCCCTCCACTTT.

V usage is TRBV27 and J usage is TRBJ2-3; possibly TRBD2 for D (6 bases). The CDR3 has 15 residues. V dropped 8 bases and J dropped 4 bases, with 19 bases sitting between them. Germline V lookup: CDR1 MNHEY, CDR2 SMNVEV (reference sequence). The CDR3 loop is CASGPLAGIADTQYF. The CDR3 DNA follows: TGTGCCAGCGGCCCTCTTGCGGGAATAGCAGATACGCAGTATTTT.

The rearrangement joins TRBV11-2 to TRBJ1-6; unclear D gene. This CDR3 comprises 14 residues. Trimming took 4 bases from V and 0 from J, leaving 4 bases between them. Looked up from germline, CDR1 is SGHAT and CDR2 is FQNNGV. CDR3 sequence: CASSWSSYNSPLHF. Written as DNA, the CDR3 is TGTGCCAGCAGCTGGAGCTCCTATAATTCACCCCTCCACTTT.

V gene TRBV11-2 combines with J gene TRBJ1-5, with no clear D. Germline V gene data show CDR1 as SGHAT and CDR2 as FQNNGV. The CDR3 contains 14 residues. V was shortened by 0 bases and J by 7 bases, with 10 bases between the two germline ends. The CDR3: CASSLESAGQPQHF. In DNA form, the CDR3 reads TGTGCCAGCAGCTTAGAGTCGGCGGGACAGCCCCAGCATTTT.

V and J are TRBV9 and TRBJ2-7; 10 bases match TRBD1. Losses at the gene ends were 3 bases for V and 12 bases for J; bases not matched to a gene: 9. This CDR3 comprises 13 residues. Looked up from germline, CDR1 is SGDLS and CDR2 is YYNGEE. CDR3 region: CASSEKDRGGLYF. The CDR3 nucleotides read TGTGCCAGCAGCGAAAAGGACAGGGGGGGTTTGTACTTC.

The chain has TRBV6-5 and TRBJ2-2; TRBD1 agrees at 8 bases. Germline V gene sequence: CDR1 MNHEY, CDR2 SVGAGI. J was trimmed by 5 bases and V by 6 bases; bases with no gene match: 5. The CDR3 covers 14 residues. The CDR3 coding sequence is TGTGCCAGCAGATGGACAGGGCCTACCGGGGAGCTGTTTTTT. Amino acid sequence: CASRWTGPTGELFF.

This clone was recorded only once. The V gene is TRBV19, the J gene TRBJ2-1; 7 bases match TRBD1. The CDR3 totals 14 residues. Germline lookup yields CDR1 LNHDA and CDR2 SQIVND (reference sequence). The J segment lost 8 bases and the V segment lost 4 bases, leaving 8 bases of the junction unmatched. CDR3 sequence reads: CASSNRGRIDEQFF. DNA of the CDR3: TGTGCCAGTAGTAACAGGGGCAGAATTGATGAGCAGTTCTTC.

V usage is TRBV2 and J usage is TRBJ2-7, with 7 nucleotides matching TRBD1. The CDR3 is made up of 14 amino acids. Germline V lookup: CDR1 SNHLY, CDR2 FYNNEI. J lost 7 bases, V lost 0 bases, and 6 bases had no gene match. CDR3 region: CASSEATGILEQYF. CDR3 coding DNA: TGTGCCAGCAGTGAAGCGACAGGGATACTGGAGCAGTACTTC. Full variable domain (remainder filled in from reference TRBV2 and TRBJ2-7): EPEVTQTPSHQVTQMGQEVILRCVPISNHLYFYWYRQILGQKVEFLVSFYNNEISEKSEIFDDQFSVERPDGSNFTLKIRSTKLEDSAMYFCASSEATGILEQYFGPGTRLTVT.

The chain combines TRBV7-3 with TRBJ2-3, with 7 nucleotides matching TRBD2. The CDR3 sequence is 15 residues long. CDR1 and CDR2 (germline): SGHTA, FQGTGA. The V gene end was trimmed by 7 bases and the J gene end by 0 bases; junction bases not matched to a gene: 7. Here the CDR3 DNA reads TGTGCCAGCACAACTTACGGGGGGAGCACAGATACGCAGTATTTT. Its protein product is CASTTYGGSTDTQYF. The entire variable domain, with the rest obtained from reference TRBV7-3 and TRBJ2-3, is as follows: GAGVSQTPSNKVTEKGKYVELRCDPISGHTALYWYRQSLGQGPEFLIYFQGTGAADDSGLPNDRFFAVRPEGSVSTLKIQRTERGDSAVYLCASTTYGGSTDTQYFGPGTRLTVL.

This rearrangement joins TRBV4-3 to TRBJ2-3, with TRBD2 matching over 12 bases. V was clipped by 1 base and J by 6 bases; unmatched bases: 5. This CDR3 spans 16 amino acids. Germline assignment: CDR1 LGHNA and CDR2 YSLEER. The CDR3 bases are TGCGCCAGCAGCCAAGTACTAGCGGGGGGCATGGATACGCAGTATTTT. It yields the protein CASSQVLAGGMDTQYF.

The chain joins TRBV10-3 to TRBJ1-4, with D possibly being TRBD1 (5 bases). Germline CDR1 and CDR2: ENHRY and SYGVKD. CDR3 size: 15 residues. Trimming took 0 bases from V and 8 from J, leaving 13 bases between them. The CDR3 protein is CAISESLGVGEKLFF. The CDR3 region has the DNA TGTGCCATCAGTGAGTCTTTAGGGGTTGGAGAAAAACTGTTTTTT.

The genes are TRBV7-2 and TRBJ1-2; tentatively, D is TRBD1 (5 bases). From germline, CDR1 is SGHTA and CDR2 FQGNSA. V lost 1 base to trimming and J lost 4 bases, with 10 bases between them. The CDR3 spans 14 residues. Here the CDR3 reads CASSLDDSFYGYTF. For the CDR3, the DNA is TGTGCCAGCAGCTTAGACGACAGCTTCTATGGCTACACCTTC.

DNA of the CDR3: TGTGCCAGCAGCTGGGCTGGCTACACCTTC. Translating it yields CASSWAGYTF. This chain connects TRBV5-8 to TRBJ1-2; D uncertain. This CDR3 is 10 amino acids long. The germline gives CDR1 SGHTS, CDR2 YDEGEE. V lost 3 bases and J lost 7, with 4 bases in between.

The chain employs TRBV12-5 and TRBJ2-7, with 7 bases matching TRBD1. In germline, CDR1 is LGHNT, CDR2 FRNRAP. The V gene end was trimmed by 3 bases and the J gene end by 1 base; junction bases not matched to a gene: 15. There are 18 residues in the CDR3. This CDR3 reads CASGLFRDNRGFSYEQYF. CDR3 coding DNA: TGTGCTAGTGGTTTATTCCGTGACAACAGGGGATTTTCCTACGAGCAGTACTTC. The full variable domain, in which reference TRBV12-5 and TRBJ2-7 provide the parts outside the CDR3, is DARVTQTPRHKVTEMGQEVTMRCQPILGHNTVFWYRQTMMQGLELLAYFRNRAPLDDSGMPKDRFSAEMPDATLATLKIQPSEPRDSAVYFCASGLFRDNRGFSYEQYFGPGTRLTVT.

This clone was seen just once. The gene calls are TRBV18 and TRBJ2-7; 9 bases are a match to TRBD1. J was trimmed by 2 bases and V by 6 bases; bases with no gene match: 2. Germline values: CDR1 KGHSH, CDR2 LQKENI. CDR3 length: 13 residues. CDR3 in amino acids: CASSGTGTYEQYF. In DNA, the CDR3 is TGTGCCAGCTCCGGGACAGGGACCTACGAGCAGTACTTC.

The rearrangement joins TRBV19 to TRBJ1-1; 8 nucleotides match TRBD1. The length of the CDR3 is 19 residues. The V gene's germline CDR1 is LNHDA and CDR2 SQIVND (reference sequence). V trimming: 2 bases; J trimming: 0 bases; junction bases outside the gene matches: 14. CDR3 region: CASSIRTGSPGPVNTEAFF. CDR3 DNA: TGTGCCAGTAGTATACGGACAGGGAGCCCGGGACCAGTGAACACTGAAGCTTTCTTT.

This chain joins TRBV18 and TRBJ2-1; TRBD1 is a possible D gene (5 bases). This CDR3 is built from 15 residues. Germline V gene lookup returns CDR1 KGHSH and CDR2 LQKENI. The V and J ends lost 0 bases and 7 bases respectively, with 13 bases between them. CDR3 amino acids: CASSPPAASGNEQFF. CDR3 in DNA: TGTGCCAGCTCACCACCTGCAGCGTCAGGGAATGAGCAGTTCTTC.

This clone has just one count. This rearrangement joins TRBV7-9 to TRBJ2-5; D may be TRBD2 (5 bases). V gave up 0 bases and J gave up 0 bases, with 8 bases separating them. Germline assignment: CDR1 SEHNR and CDR2 FQNEAQ (reference sequence). CDR3 length: 15 residues. The CDR3 loop reads CASSLARGYQETQYF. CDR3 coding DNA: TGTGCCAGCAGCTTAGCCCGAGGGTACCAAGAGACCCAGTACTTC.

Regarding this clone: The same CDR3 is also encoded by other DNA sequences in this sample. The V gene is TRBV5-1, the J gene TRBJ2-1; 8 bases agree with TRBD1. This CDR3 has 15 amino acids. Germline V gene sequence: CDR1 SGHRS, CDR2 YFSETQ. The V gene end was trimmed by 0 bases and the J gene end by 1 base; junction bases not matched to a gene: 0. The CDR3 region is CASSLGQGSYNEQFF. The CDR3 coding sequence is TGCGCCAGCAGCTTGGGACAGGGGTCCTACAATGAGCAGTTCTTC. Filled out from reference TRBV5-1 and TRBJ2-1, the complete variable domain reads KAGVTQTPRYLIKTRGQQVTLSCSPISGHRSVSWYQQTPGQGLQFLFEYFSETQRNKGNFPGRFSGRQFSNSRSEMNVSTLELGDSALYLCASSLGQGSYNEQFFGPGTRLTVL.

The V call is TRBV6-5, the J call TRBJ1-5, with TRBD1 as a possible D gene (6 bases). CDR3 length equals 15 residues. Deletions cut 6 bases from V and 6 bases from J, with 18 bases between. Germline CDR1 and CDR2: MNHEY and SVGAGI. This CDR3 is CASSAGGALGQPQHF. CDR3 DNA: TGTGCCAGCAGCGCTGGGGGGGCCCTCGGTCAGCCCCAGCATTTT.

The J gene is TRBJ1-2, the V gene TRBV2; 8 bases fit TRBD1. Germline V gives CDR1 SNHLY, CDR2 FYNNEI. This CDR3 is 14 amino acids long. V was clipped by 8 bases and J by 4 bases; unmatched bases: 9. CDR3 DNA sequence: TGTGCCAGCCTTGGACAGGGTGGAGCCTATGGCTACACCTTC. Protein: CASLGQGGAYGYTF.

In this sample, this clone turned up a few times. This chain uses TRBV10-3 with TRBJ2-3, with 7 bases lining up with TRBD1. The length of the CDR3 is 15 residues. V was pared by 4 bases and J by 3 bases, with 7 bases of the junction left unmatched. In germline, CDR1 is ENHRY, CDR2 SYGVKD. The CDR3 region is CAISAPTGLTDTQYF. The CDR3, as DNA: TGTGCCATCAGTGCCCCGACAGGGCTGACAGATACGCAGTATTTT.

The chain is built from TRBV18 and TRBJ2-3; D might be TRBD1 (5 bases). V lost 0 bases to trimming and J lost 2 bases, with 15 bases between them. From germline, CDR1 is KGHSH and CDR2 LQKENI. This CDR3 spans 17 amino acids. The CDR3: CASSPPFLQEYTDTQYF. CDR3 in DNA: TGTGCCAGCTCACCACCGTTCTTACAGGAGTACACAGATACGCAGTATTTT.

This clone was detected once. The V call is TRBV6-5, the J call TRBJ2-2, with 7 bases aligning to TRBD1. Germline V gives CDR1 MNHEY, CDR2 SVGAGI. After removal of 10 bases from V and 5 bases from J, the junction contained 7 bases not matched to a gene. This CDR3 contains 13 residues. The CDR3: CATPTGETGELFF. CDR3 bases: TGTGCCACCCCCACAGGGGAGACCGGGGAGCTGTTTTTT.

The chain recombines TRBV30 with TRBJ1-6; D is undetermined. V was shortened by 0 bases and J by 7 bases, with 10 bases between the two germline ends. Per the germline V gene, CDR1 is GTSNPN and CDR2 is SVGIG (reference sequence). This CDR3 is 14 amino acids long. CDR3 sequence: CAWSVGIRNSPLHF. The CDR3 DNA reads as TGTGCCTGGAGTGTGGGCATTCGCAATTCACCCCTCCACTTT.

The chain employs TRBV5-6 and TRBJ2-5; 7 nucleotides match TRBD1. CDR3 length equals 13 residues. Germline CDR1 SGHDT, CDR2 YYEEEE. V lost 6 bases and J lost 10; bases outside the gene matches: 12. The CDR3 nucleotides read TGTGCCAGCACCTATGGACAGGCGGGCGACCAGTACTTC. This encodes CASTYGQAGDQYF.

V and J are TRBV19 and TRBJ1-5; tentative D call: TRBD1 (6 bases). CDR1 and CDR2 (germline): LNHDA, SQIVND (reference sequence). The CDR3 spans 15 residues. Trimming shortened V by 4 bases and J by 1 base, and 11 bases separated the two germline ends. DNA of the CDR3: TGTGCCAGTAGTAAAACCAGGGGAAGCAATCAGCCCCAGCATTTT. Its protein product is CASSKTRGSNQPQHF.

This clone was observed many times. The chain uses TRBV6-1 and TRBJ1-6; D might be TRBD1 (5 bases). V was cut by 3 bases and J by 11 bases, with 14 bases left in between. The germline CDR1 and CDR2 sequences are MNHNS and SASEGT. This CDR3 region has 14 residues. The CDR3 DNA sequence: TGTGCCAGCAGTGACAGGGAAATTGAGGCACCCCTCCACTTT. It is translated as CASSDREIEAPLHF.

Comments on this clone: At one boundary the junction diverges from the germline segment, which might be a read error. V and J are TRBV5-5 and TRBJ1-5; no definite D call. There are 14 residues in the CDR3. Per germline, CDR1 SGHKS and CDR2 YYEKEE (reference sequence). DNA of the CDR3: TGTGCCAGCAGATTGGATACGGGGAATCAGCCCCAGCATTTT. Protein product: CASRLDTGNQPQHF.

This clone was detected only a few times. The chain recombines TRBV15 with TRBJ1-6; 9 bases agree with TRBD1. The CDR3 length is 14 residues. V was pared by 6 bases and J by 10 bases, with 7 bases of the junction left unmatched. From germline, CDR1 is LNHNV and CDR2 YYDKDF (reference sequence). CDR3 nucleotides: TGTGCCACCAGGGACAGGGGAAGAGGGTCACCCCTCCACTTT. Residues: CATRDRGRGSPLHF. The whole variable domain, remainder taken from reference TRBV15 and TRBJ1-6, is DAMVIQNPRYQVTQFGKPVTLSCSQTLNHNVMYWYQQKSSQAPKLLFHYYDKDFNNEADTPDNFQSRRPNTSFCFLDIRSPGLGDTAMYLCATRDRGRGSPLHFGNGTRLTVT.

This clone appeared a few times. This chain links TRBV6-6 with TRBJ1-2; TRBD1 might be the D (5 bases). The germline V and J ends were trimmed by 8 bases and 4 bases, with 14 bases remaining between them. There are 13 residues in the CDR3. The V gene's germline CDR1 is MNHNY and CDR2 SVGAGI (reference sequence). CDR3 DNA sequence: TGTGCCAGCCGTACCTTAGACAGCTATGGCTACACCTTC. It codes for CASRTLDSYGYTF.